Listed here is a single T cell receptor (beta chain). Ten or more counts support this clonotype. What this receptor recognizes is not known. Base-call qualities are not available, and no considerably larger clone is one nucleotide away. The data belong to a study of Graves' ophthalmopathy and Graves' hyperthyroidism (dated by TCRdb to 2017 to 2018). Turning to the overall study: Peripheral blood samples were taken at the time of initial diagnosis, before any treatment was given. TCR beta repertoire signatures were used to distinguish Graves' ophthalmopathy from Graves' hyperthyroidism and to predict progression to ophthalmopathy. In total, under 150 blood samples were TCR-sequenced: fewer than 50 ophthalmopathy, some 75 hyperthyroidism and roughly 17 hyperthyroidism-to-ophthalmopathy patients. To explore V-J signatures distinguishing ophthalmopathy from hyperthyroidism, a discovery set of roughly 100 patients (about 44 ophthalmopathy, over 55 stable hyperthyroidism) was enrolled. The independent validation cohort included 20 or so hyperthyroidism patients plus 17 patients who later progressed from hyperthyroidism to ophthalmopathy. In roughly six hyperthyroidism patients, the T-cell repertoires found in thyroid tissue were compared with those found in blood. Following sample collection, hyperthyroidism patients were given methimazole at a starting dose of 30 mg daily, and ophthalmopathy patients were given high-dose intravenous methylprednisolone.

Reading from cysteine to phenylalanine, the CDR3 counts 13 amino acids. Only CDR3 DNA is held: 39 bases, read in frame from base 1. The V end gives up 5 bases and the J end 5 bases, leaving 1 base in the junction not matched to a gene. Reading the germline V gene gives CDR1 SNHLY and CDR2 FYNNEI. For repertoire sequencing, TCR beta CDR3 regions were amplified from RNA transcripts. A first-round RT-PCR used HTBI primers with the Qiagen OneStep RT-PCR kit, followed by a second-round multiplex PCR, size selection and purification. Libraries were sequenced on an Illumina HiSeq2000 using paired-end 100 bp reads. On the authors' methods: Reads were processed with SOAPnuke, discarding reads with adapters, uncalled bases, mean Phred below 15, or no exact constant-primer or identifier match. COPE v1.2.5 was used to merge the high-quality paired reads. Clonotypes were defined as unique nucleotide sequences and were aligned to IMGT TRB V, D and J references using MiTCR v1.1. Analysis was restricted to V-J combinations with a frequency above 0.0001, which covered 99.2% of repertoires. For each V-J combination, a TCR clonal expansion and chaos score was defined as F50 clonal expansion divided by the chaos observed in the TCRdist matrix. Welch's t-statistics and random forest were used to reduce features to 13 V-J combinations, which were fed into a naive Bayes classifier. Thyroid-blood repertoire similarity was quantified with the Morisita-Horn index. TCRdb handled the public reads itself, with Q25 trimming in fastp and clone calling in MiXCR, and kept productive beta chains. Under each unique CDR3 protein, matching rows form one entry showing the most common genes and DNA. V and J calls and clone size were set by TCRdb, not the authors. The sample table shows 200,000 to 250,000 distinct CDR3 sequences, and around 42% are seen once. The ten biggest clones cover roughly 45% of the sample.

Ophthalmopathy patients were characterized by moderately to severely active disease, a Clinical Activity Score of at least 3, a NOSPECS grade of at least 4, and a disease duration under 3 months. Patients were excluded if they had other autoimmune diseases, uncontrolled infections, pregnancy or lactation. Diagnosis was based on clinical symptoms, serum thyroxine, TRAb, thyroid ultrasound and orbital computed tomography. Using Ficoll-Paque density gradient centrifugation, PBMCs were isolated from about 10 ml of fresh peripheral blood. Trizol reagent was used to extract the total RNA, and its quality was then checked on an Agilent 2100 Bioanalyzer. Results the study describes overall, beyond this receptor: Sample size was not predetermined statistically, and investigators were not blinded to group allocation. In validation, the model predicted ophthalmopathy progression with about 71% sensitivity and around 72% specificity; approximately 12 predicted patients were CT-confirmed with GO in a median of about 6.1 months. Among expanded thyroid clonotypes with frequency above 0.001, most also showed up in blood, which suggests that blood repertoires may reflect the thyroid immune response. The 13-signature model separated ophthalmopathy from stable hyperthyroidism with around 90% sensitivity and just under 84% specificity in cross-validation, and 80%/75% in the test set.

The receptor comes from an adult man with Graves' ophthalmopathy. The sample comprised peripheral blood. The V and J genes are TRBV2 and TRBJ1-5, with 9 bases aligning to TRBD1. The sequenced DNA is TGTGCCAGCAGTTGGGACAGGGATCAGCCCCAGCATTTT. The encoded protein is CASSWDRDQPQHF.